This entry is about one T cell receptor (beta chain). Its matching antigen is unknown. The data stem from a study of T cell repertoires in cytomegalovirus infection. For the study at large: Indicated by public TCR beta signatures were CMV infection and matching HLA type. The study, taken as a whole, reports: In two of eight donors, the top clonotype was HLA-C-restricted CMV-specific.

V was clipped by 6 bases and J by 2 bases, with 16 bases between them. The CDR3 loop spans 15 amino acids. CDR1 is KGHSH and CDR2 is LQKENI in the germline V gene. TCRdb independently ran MiXCR on the reads; one entry per CDR3 protein. The table records about 530,000 distinct CDR3 sequences, roughly 29% of them present only once. This clonotype originated in a human donor in good health (CMV status not recorded). Some clones in this sample may be carry-over from other donors' samples. The gene calls are TRBV18 and TRBJ2-5; D is perhaps TRBD1 (5 bases). The sequenced material came from PBMCs. The CDR3 sequence: CASSYSSTEQETQYF. CDR3 coding DNA: TGTGCCAGCTCGTACTCTTCGACAGAACAAGAGACCCAGTACTTC. Supplemented by reference TRBV18 and TRBJ2-5, the full variable domain reads NAGVMQNPRHLVRRRGQEARLRCSPMKGHSHVYWYRQLPEEGLKFMVYLQKENIIDESGMPKERFSAEFPKEGPSILRIQQVVRGDSAAYFCASSYSSTEQETQYFGPGTRLLVL.